This T cell receptor beta chain was recorded in a study of post-analysis software for immune sequencing data. Study-wide background: Recorded disease courses covered relapsing-remitting, secondary progressive and progressive-relapsing multiple sclerosis. Some patients had no subtype annotation. Whole-study results and caveats: Comparison with controls showed significantly lower normalized Chao1 diversity in multiple sclerosis patients. Samples from one preparation batch, clustered by F measure, grouped strongly together.

Researchers reported that TCR beta cDNA libraries carried unique molecular identifiers. With about 1 to 11 million T cells as the source, 540,000 or so cDNA molecules resulted. TCRdb used MiXCR to reprocess the PCR reads, holding one entry per CDR3 protein. The profile shows fewer than 600,000 distinct CDR3 sequences, under 55% of them singletons. This clonotype has only a few counts. Its antigen is still unknown. Sequenced input: blood. The receptor comes from a girl aged 5-17 years with multiple sclerosis.

The CDR3 sequence: CSAIRGLGGSLNYNEQFF. In DNA, the CDR3 is TGCAGTGCCATCAGGGGTCTCGGCGGGAGCCTGAACTACAATGAGCAGTTCTTC. The chain joins TRBV20-1 to TRBJ2-1, with a weak D call TRBD2 (7 bases). The CDR3 loop spans 18 amino acids. V was shortened by 6 bases and J by 3 bases, with 27 bases between the two germline ends. Germline V gene sequence: CDR1 DFQATT, CDR2 SNEGSKA (reference sequence).